This entry describes one T cell receptor (beta chain). The antigen is undetermined. These data belong to a study of blood T cells in healthy people across ages. Notes on the study in general: The donors' CMV status was not determined, possibly confounding changes in expanded clonotypes.

Healthy Caucasians from Russia aged about 6 to 90 served as donors. Each donor gave around 9.3 milliliters of peripheral blood. A second PCR, run for about 7 to 11 cycles, used a sample-barcoded 5' primer plus a J-beta primer mix. In TCRdb, the 5' RACE reads were re-called with MiXCR into one record per CDR3 protein. The sample has 950,000 to 1,200,000 distinct CDR3 sequences, less than 45% seen once. The CDR3 has 13 residues. V lost 1 base, J lost 12 bases, and 13 bases lay in between. Per germline, CDR1 SGHAT and CDR2 FQNNGV. The material sequenced was blood. V usage is TRBV11-2 and J usage is TRBJ2-1; perhaps TRBD1 as D (6 bases). The sequence derives from a man aged 18 to 35 in good health. The CDR3 nucleotides are TGTGCCAGCAGCTTAGCAGTTGCCAGGGGGCAGTTCTTC. Residues: CASSLAVARGQFF.